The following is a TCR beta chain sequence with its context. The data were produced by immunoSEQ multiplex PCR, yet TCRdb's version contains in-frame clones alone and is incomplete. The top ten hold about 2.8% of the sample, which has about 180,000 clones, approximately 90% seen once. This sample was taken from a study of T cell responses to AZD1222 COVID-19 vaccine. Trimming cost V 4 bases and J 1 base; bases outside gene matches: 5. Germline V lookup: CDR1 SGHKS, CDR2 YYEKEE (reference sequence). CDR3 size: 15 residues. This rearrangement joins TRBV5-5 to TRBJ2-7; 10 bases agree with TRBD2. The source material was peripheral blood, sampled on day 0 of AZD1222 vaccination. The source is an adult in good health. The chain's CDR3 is CASSPASGSSYEQYF. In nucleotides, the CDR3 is TGTGCCAGCAGCCCCGCTAGCGGGAGTTCCTACGAGCAGTACTTC.